The rows below give T cell receptor beta chains drawn from one sample of a study of blood T cell repertoires in COVID-19. Generated by immunoSEQ multiplex PCR, the TCRdb table keeps only in-frame clones and is missing some. The table lists about 330,000 clones, more than 75% of them singletons. Sample: PBMCs or T cells enriched from blood (not recorded which). The receptors here all came from a woman in her 30s who had recovered from COVID-19. The CDR3 runs from the conserved cysteine through the conserved F or W. The D gene is left open where the match is weak. Clone sizes are given selectively: once, few, many, or a class where the clone is expanded.

>16|.|few|TRBV24-1|TRBJ1-2
TGTGCCACCAGTGATTCCAAGGGGTCATCTAACTATGGCTACACCTTC
CATSDSKGSSNYGYTF
>14|.|.|TRBV6-1|TRBJ1-1
TGTGCCAGCAGTGATTTACGGGGGAACACTGAAGCTTTCTTT
CASSDLRGNTEAFF
>14|TRBD1|.|TRBV11-1|TRBJ2-7
TGTGCCAGCAGCATAATGGGACAGGGGACCGAGCAGTACTTC
CASSIMGQGTEQYF
>16|TRBD2|.|TRBV10-3|TRBJ2-7
TGTGCCATCAGCCCTACTAGCGGGGGGGCCGTATACGAGCAGTACTTC
CAISPTSGGAVYEQYF
>15|.|once|TRBV4-1|TRBJ1-2
TGCGCCAGCAGCCAAGATCCCCAGGCTAACTATGGCTACACCTTC
CASSQDPQANYGYTF
>16|.|.|TRBV27|TRBJ1-2
TGTGCCAGCAGTATGACAGCAGGGTTTCCCGACTATGGCTACACCTTC
CASSMTAGFPDYGYTF
>16|.|.|TRBV2|TRBJ2-3
TGTGCCAGCAGCCCTCAGTGGACTTATATCACAGATACGCAGTATTTT
CASSPQWTYITDTQYF
>13|.|.|TRBV19|TRBJ1-5
TGTGCCACCAGGAATCCGGACAATCAGCCCCAGCATTTT
CATRNPDNQPQHF
>13|TRBD1|.|TRBV19|TRBJ1-5
TGTGCCAGTAAGGACAGGTTCAATCAGCCCCAGCATTTT
CASKDRFNQPQHF
>13|TRBD1|.|TRBV29-1|TRBJ1-4
TGCAGCGTTAAGGACAGGGAGGCGGAAAAACTGTTTTTT
CSVKDREAEKLFF
>14|.|few|TRBV18|TRBJ1-1
TGTGCCAGCTCGTCCCAGGGTAGGAACACTGAAGCTTTCTTT
CASSSQGRNTEAFF
>15|.|.|TRBV4-3|TRBJ1-2
TGCGCCAGCAGCCAAGACGCCTCCAGGGGTAGTGGCTACACCTTC
CASSQDASRGSGYTF
>16|TRBD1|.|TRBV25-1|TRBJ1-1
TGTGCCAGCAGTGATTATGGGGCAGGGGGGAATACTGAAGCTTTCTTT
CASSDYGAGGNTEAFF
>14|TRBD1|once|TRBV9|TRBJ1-2
TGTGCCAGCAGCGTAGGTACAGGGGACTATGGCTACACCTTC
CASSVGTGDYGYTF
>16|TRBD2|.|TRBV4-1|TRBJ2-7
TGCGCCAGCAGCCAAGTCCCCGGGCGGGGGACCTACGAGCAGTACTTC
CASSQVPGRGTYEQYF
>17|.|once|TRBV5-5|TRBJ1-4
TGTGCCAGCAGCTTTTCCCTGCAAGCAAGAACTAATGAAAAACTGTTTTTT
CASSFSLQARTNEKLFF
>14|.|many|TRBV5-5|TRBJ1-2
TGTGCCAGCAGCCATAACCTGGACAGCGATGGCTACACCTTC
CASSHNLDSDGYTF
>17|TRBD1|.|TRBV16|TRBJ1-2
TGTGCCAGCCGGGGGATGGACAGGGGGCGCGGAGACTATGGCTACACCTTC
CASRGMDRGRGDYGYTF
>14|.|.|TRBV4-2|TRBJ1-2
TGTGCCAGCAGCCCCGATAGCGGGGCGGAAGGCTACACCTTC
CASSPDSGAEGYTF
>16|TRBD2|.|TRBV19|TRBJ2-5
TGTGCCAGTAGTATATCTCCGGCGGGGGGCCAAGAGACCCAGTACTTC
CASSISPAGGQETQYF
>15|.|.|TRBV7-3|TRBJ1-6
TGTGCCAGCAGCTTGGGCCCATCAGATAATTCACCCCTCCACTTT
CASSLGPSDNSPLHF
>15|.|.|TRBV7-2|TRBJ2-7
TGTGCCAGCAGCCCCCGCGGGACGAACTCCTACGAGCAGTACTTC
CASSPRGTNSYEQYF
>13|.|.|TRBV6-4|TRBJ2-2
TGTGCCACTTCAACTGGTGGCACCGGGGAGCTGTTTTTT
CATSTGGTGELFF
>16|TRBD1|.|TRBV5-4|TRBJ2-2
TGTGCCAGCAGCTTGTCGGGACAGGGACTCGCCGGGGAGCTGTTTTTT
CASSLSGQGLAGELFF
>15|TRBD2|.|TRBV18|TRBJ2-7
TGTGCCAGCTCACCTACGCGGGGGGCCGACTACGAGCAGTACTTC
CASSPTRGADYEQYF
>11|.|.|TRBV25-1|TRBJ1-1
TGTGCCAGCAGGCGGAACACTGAAGCTTTCTTT
CASRRNTEAFF
>11|.|.|TRBV5-5|TRBJ1-5
TGTGCCAGCAGCTCCGGTCAGCCCCAGCATTTT
CASSSGQPQHF
>15|.|.|TRBV4-1|TRBJ1-6
TGCGCCAGCAGCCAAGATGTGGGGAGCCAGATGCCCCTCCACTTT
CASSQDVGSQMPLHF
>16|TRBD1|.|TRBV7-9|TRBJ1-2
TGTGCCAGCAGGGATTCTCCGGGACAGGGGGACTATGGCTACACCTTC
CASRDSPGQGDYGYTF
>15|.|.|TRBV7-2|TRBJ2-7
TGTGCCAGCAGTCTAGGGGGAGGGTGGTCCTACGAGCAGTACTTC
CASSLGGGWSYEQYF
>12|.|.|TRBV2|TRBJ2-7
TGTGCCAGCAGATTACAGGGTTACGAGCAGTACTTC
CASRLQGYEQYF
>11|.|.|TRBV2|TRBJ2-3
TGTGCCAGCAGTGGCAGGGCTCCGCAGTATTTT
CASSGRAPQYF